This TCR beta chain comes out of a study of early T cells in non-severe SARS-CoV-2 infection. On the study more broadly: Unsorted whole blood bulk RNA was sequenced, with unpaired chains.

This clonotype was detected a few times. Its specificity is unknown. Separate cDNA molecules each had unique molecular identifiers attached to them. TCRdb analysed the 5' RACE reads with MiXCR anew, one entry per CDR3 protein. This table holds 80,000 to 95,000 distinct CDR3 sequences, roughly 13% found once. Overall study findings and caveats: CD4 and private specificities were missed by VDJdb matching, which favored anti-spike CD8 responses.

This sequence was found in an adult who was a healthcare worker with PCR-confirmed SARS-CoV-2 infection or an uninfected control (not recorded which). The sequencing input was whole blood.

The CDR3 is CASSPPDRVRTEAFF. CDR3 nucleotides: TGTGCCAGCAGCCCACCCGACAGGGTGCGAACTGAAGCTTTCTTT. The chain recombines TRBV6-1 with TRBJ1-1; TRBD1 matches at 7 bases. This CDR3 spans 15 amino acids. V trimming: 6 bases; J trimming: 5 bases; junction bases outside the gene matches: 12. Germline V gives CDR1 MNHNS, CDR2 SASEGT.